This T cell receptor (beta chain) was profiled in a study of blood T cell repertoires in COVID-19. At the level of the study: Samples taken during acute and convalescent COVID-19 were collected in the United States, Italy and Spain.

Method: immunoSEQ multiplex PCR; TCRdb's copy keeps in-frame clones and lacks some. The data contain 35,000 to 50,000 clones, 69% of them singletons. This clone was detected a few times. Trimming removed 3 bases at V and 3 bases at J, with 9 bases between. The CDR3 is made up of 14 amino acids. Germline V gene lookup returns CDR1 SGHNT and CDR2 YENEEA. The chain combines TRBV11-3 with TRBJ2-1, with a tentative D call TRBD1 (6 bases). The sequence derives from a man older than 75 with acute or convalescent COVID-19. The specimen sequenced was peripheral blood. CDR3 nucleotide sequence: TGTGCCAGCAGCTTCGAGGGACACTACAATGAGCAGTTCTTC. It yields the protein CASSFEGHYNEQFF.